This record covers a single T cell receptor beta chain. The antigen remains undetermined. This sample is drawn from a study of T cells in localized non-small cell lung cancer. Study-wide results and limits: Median around 62 top-100 tumor clones were shared with paired adjacent lung. A denser population of T cells in blood accompanied longer overall survival.

Trimming cost V 0 bases and J 0 bases; bases outside gene matches: 10. Germline V gives CDR1 LGHNA, CDR2 YNFKEQ. The CDR3 consists of 20 residues. TCRdb's copy holds only in-frame clones and misses some; the assay was immunoSEQ multiplex PCR. The profile covers 45,000 to 55,000 clones, with 70% to 80% appearing a single time and about 17% taken by the ten largest. This chain joins TRBV4-2 and TRBJ2-1; 11 nucleotides align to TRBD2. The sequence derives from a man aged 40 to 70 with stage I squamous cell lung carcinoma. This specimen consisted of peripheral blood, obtained before any cancer treatment. The CDR3 reads CASSQDQLAGALSSYNEQFF. CDR3 coding DNA: TGTGCCAGCAGCCAAGATCAACTAGCGGGGGCGCTTAGCTCCTACAATGAGCAGTTCTTC.